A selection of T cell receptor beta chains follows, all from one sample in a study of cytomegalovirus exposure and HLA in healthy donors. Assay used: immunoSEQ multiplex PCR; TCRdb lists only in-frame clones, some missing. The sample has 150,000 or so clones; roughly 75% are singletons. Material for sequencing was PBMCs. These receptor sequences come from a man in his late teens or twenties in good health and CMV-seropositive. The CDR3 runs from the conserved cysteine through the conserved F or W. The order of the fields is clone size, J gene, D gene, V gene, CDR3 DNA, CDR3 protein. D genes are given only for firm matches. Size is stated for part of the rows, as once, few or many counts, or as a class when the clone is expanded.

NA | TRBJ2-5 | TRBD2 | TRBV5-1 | TGCGCCAGCAGCTTCGGGCAGTCGATACTAGCGGGAGGGGGTTTGGAGACCCAGTACTTC | CASSFGQSILAGGGLETQYF
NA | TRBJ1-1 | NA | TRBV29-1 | TGCAGCGTCTATAATATGAACACTGAAGCTTTCTTT | CSVYNMNTEAFF
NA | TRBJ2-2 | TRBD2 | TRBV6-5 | TGTGCCAGCAGTTTACTAGCGGGAGTCACCGGGGAGCTGTTTTTT | CASSLLAGVTGELFF
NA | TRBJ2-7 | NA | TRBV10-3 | TGTGCCATCCGGAGAAGCTCCTACGAGCAGTACTTC | CAIRRSSYEQYF
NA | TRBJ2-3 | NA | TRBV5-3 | TGTGCCAGAAGCTGCGATGAAATGAGCGCGTGGTCTAGCACAGATACGCAGTATTTT | CARSCDEMSAWSSTDTQYF
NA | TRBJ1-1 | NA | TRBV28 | TGTGCCAGCAGTTTCTCCGCAGGGGCCACTGAAGCTTTCTTT | CASSFSAGATEAFF
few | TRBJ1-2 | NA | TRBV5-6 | TGTGCCAGCAGCTCAACCAGGACAGTTACTAACTATGGCTACACCTTC | CASSSTRTVTNYGYTF
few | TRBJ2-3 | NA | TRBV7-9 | TGTGCCAGCAGCTTAACCGGGACTTCCTCCACAGATACGCAGTATTTT | CASSLTGTSSTDTQYF
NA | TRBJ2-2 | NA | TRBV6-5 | TGTGCCAGCAGTTACGATGGTCGGGTTTCCGGGGAGCTGTTTTTT | CASSYDGRVSGELFF
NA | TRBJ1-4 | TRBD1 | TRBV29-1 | TGCAGCGTTTCAAACAGGGGGCAAGGACGAAAGAAACTGTTTTTT | CSVSNRGQGRKKLFF
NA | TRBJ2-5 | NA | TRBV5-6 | TGTGCCAGCAGCTTGGCCCTTACCTCGGGGACCCAGTACTTC | CASSLALTSGTQYF
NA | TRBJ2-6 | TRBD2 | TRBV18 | TGTGCCAGCTCACCGGGTCTTACTAGCGCAAGCTCTGGGGCCAACGTCCTGACTTTC | CASSPGLTSASSGANVLTF
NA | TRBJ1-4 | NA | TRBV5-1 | TGCGCCAGCAGCTCGTTGTTGAATGAAAAACTGTTTTTT | CASSSLLNEKLFF
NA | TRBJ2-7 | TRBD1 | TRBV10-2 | TGCGCCAGCAGTCGAAGGACAGGGAGCCACGAGCAGTACTTC | CASSRRTGSHEQYF
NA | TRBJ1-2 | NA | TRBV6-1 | TGTGCCAGCAATCAACAGAACTATGGCTACACCTTC | CASNQQNYGYTF
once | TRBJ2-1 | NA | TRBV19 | TGTGCCAGTACCCCCCGAGTGGGGCGCGGCGTGCCCTCTTACGGTGCCTACAATGAGCAGTTCTTC | CASTPRVGRGVPSYGAYNEQFF
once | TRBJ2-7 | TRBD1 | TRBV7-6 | TGTGCCAGCAGCTTAGTTCCCTTGACAGGGGGTCTATACGAGCAGTACTTC | CASSLVPLTGGLYEQYF
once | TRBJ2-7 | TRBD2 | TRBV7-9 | TGTGCCAGCAGCCCCCTTCTCGGCGGACTAGTCCACGAGCAGTACTTC | CASSPLLGGLVHEQYF